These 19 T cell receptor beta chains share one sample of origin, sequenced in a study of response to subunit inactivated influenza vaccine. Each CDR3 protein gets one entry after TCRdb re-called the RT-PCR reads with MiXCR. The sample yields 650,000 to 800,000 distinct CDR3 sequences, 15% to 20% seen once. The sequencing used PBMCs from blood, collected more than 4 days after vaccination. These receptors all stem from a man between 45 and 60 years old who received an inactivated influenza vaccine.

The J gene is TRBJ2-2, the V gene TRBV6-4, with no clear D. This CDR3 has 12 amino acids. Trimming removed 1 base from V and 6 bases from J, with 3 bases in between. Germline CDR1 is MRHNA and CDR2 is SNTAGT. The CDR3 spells CASSDFPGELFF. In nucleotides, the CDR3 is TGTGCCAGCAGTGACTTCCCCGGGGAGCTGTTTTTT.

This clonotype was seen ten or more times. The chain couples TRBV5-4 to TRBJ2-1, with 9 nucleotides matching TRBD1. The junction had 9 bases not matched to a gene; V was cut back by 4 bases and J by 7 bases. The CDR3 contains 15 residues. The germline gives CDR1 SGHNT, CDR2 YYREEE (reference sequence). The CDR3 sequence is CASSPRDRDRNEQFF. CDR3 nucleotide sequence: TGTGCCAGCAGCCCCCGGGACAGGGATAGGAATGAGCAGTTCTTC.

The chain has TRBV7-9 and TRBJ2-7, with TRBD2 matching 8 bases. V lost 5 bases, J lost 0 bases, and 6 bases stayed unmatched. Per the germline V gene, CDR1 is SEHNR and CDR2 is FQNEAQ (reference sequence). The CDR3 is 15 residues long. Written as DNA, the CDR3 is TGTGCCAGCAGCGAGGGACTAGTCAGCTCCTACGAGCAGTACTTC. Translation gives CASSEGLVSSYEQYF.

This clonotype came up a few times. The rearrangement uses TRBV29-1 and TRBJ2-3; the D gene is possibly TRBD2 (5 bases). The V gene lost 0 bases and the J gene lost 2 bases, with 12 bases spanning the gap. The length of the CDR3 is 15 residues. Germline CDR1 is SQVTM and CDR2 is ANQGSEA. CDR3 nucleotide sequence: TGCAGCGTTGAAGATCGGGGAAAATCCACAGATACGCAGTATTTT. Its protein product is CSVEDRGKSTDTQYF.

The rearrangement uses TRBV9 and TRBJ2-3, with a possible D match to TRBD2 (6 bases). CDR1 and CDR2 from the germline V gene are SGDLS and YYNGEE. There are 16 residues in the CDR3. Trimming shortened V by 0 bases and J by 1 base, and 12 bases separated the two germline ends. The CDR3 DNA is TGTGCCAGCAGCGTAGGTGGGGGGATAGGCACAGATACGCAGTATTTT. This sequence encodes CASSVGGGIGTDTQYF.

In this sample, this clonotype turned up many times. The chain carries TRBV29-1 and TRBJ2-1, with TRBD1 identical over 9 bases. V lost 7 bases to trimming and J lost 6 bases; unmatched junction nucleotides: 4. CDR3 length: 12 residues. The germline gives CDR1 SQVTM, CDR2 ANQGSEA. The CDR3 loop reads CSARTGANEQFF. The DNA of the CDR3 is TGCAGCGCCCGGACAGGGGCCAATGAGCAGTTCTTC.

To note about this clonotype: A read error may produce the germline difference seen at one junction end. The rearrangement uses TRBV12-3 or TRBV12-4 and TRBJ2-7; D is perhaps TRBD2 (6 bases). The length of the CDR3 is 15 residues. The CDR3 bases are TGTGACAGCACCTCCTCTGAGACTAGTCCTTACGAGCAGTACTTC. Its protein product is CDSTSSETSPYEQYF.

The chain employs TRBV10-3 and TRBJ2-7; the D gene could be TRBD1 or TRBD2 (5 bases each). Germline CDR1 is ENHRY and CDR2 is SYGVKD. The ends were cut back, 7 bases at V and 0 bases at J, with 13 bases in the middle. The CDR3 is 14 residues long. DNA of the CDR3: TGTGCCATCAAGGGGACCCTCCTCTCCTACGAGCAGTACTTC. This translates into CAIKGTLLSYEQYF.

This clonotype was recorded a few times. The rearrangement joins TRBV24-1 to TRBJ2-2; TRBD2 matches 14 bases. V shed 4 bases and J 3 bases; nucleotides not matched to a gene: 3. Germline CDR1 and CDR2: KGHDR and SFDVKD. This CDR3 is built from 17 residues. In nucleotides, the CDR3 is TGTGCCACCAGTGAACCGGGACTAGCGGGAGACACCGGGGAGCTGTTTTTT. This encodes CATSEPGLAGDTGELFF.

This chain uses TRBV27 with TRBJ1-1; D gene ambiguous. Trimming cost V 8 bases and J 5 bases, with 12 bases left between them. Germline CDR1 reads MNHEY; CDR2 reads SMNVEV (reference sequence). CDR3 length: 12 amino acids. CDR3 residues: CASHRSRTEAFF. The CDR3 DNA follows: TGTGCCAGCCACCGAAGCAGGACTGAAGCTTTCTTT.

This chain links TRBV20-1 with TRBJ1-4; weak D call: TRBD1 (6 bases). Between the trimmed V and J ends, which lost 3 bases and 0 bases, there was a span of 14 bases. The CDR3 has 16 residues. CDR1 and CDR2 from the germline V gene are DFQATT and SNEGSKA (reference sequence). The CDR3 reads CSASHGTQATNEKLFF. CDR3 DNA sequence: TGCAGTGCTAGCCACGGGACACAGGCAACTAATGAAAAACTGTTTTTT.

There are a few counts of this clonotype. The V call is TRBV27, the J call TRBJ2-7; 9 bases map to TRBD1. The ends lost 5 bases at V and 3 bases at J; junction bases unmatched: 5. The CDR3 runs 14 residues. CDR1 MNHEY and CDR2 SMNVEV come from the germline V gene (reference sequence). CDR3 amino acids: CASSTGTGNYEQYF. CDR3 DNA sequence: TGTGCCAGCAGTACCGGGACAGGGAACTACGAGCAGTACTTC.

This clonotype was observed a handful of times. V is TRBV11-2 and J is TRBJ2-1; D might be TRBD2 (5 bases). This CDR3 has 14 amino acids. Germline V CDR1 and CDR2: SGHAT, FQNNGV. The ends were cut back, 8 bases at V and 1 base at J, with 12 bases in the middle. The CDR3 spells CASGGERSYNEQFF. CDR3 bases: TGTGCCAGCGGAGGTGAAAGATCCTACAATGAGCAGTTCTTC.

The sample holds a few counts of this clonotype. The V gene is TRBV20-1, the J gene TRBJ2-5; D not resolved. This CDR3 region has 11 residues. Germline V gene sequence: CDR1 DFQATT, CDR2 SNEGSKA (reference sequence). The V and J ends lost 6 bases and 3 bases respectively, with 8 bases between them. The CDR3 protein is CSASIEETQYF. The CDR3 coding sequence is TGCAGTGCAAGTATAGAAGAGACCCAGTACTTC.

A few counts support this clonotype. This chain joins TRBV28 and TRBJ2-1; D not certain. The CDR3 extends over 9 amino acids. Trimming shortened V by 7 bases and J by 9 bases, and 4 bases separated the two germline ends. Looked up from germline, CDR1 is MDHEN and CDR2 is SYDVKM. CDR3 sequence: CASTGEQFF. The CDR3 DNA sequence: TGTGCCAGCACCGGTGAGCAGTTCTTC.

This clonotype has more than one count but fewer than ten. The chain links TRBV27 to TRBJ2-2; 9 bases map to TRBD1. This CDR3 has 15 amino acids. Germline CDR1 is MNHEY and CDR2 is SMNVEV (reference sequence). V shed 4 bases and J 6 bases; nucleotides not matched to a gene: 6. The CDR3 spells CASSSDRGYAGELFF. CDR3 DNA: TGTGCCAGCAGTTCCGACAGGGGGTACGCCGGGGAGCTGTTTTTT.

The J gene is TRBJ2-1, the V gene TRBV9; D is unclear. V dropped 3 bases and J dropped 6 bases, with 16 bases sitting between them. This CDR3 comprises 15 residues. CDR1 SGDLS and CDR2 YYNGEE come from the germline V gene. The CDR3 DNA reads TGTGCCAGCAGCGCCCCCTCGTTCGGACCCAATGAGCAGTTCTTC. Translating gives CASSAPSFGPNEQFF.

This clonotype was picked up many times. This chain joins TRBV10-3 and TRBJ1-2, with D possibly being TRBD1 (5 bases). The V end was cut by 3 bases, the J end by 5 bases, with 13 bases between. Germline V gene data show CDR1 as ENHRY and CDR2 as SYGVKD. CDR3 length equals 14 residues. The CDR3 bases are TGTGCCATCAGTGATACCGGGACGTCGTATGGCTACACCTTC. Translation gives CAISDTGTSYGYTF.

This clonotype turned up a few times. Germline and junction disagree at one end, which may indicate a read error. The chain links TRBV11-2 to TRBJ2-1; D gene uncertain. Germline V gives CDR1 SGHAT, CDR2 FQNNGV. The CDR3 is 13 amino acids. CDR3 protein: CASSPPEYSEQFF. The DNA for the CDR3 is TGTGCCAGCAGCCCCCCGGAGTACAGTGAGCAGTTCTTC.